This TCR beta chain originates from a study of cytomegalovirus exposure and HLA in healthy donors. The study, taken as a whole, reports: Among TCR beta chains, those listed as cytomegalovirus-associated numbered about 160. Most TCR sequences showed up rarely, but some public TCRs showed up in many donors.

This CDR3 is built from 14 residues. Trimming cost V 1 base and J 2 bases; bases outside gene matches: 2. Germline loops: CDR1 SEHNR, CDR2 FQNEAQ (reference sequence). This clone was recorded once. Its antigen is currently unknown. Some clones are missing from TCRdb's copy, which holds only in-frame ones; the method was immunoSEQ multiplex PCR. The sample lists about 250,000 clones, more than 75% seen once, with around 12% in the top ten. A roughly 130-subject validation cohort, separate from the roughly 670-subject first cohort, supplied the donors. The TCR originated in a man between 18 and 29 years old in good health and CMV-seropositive. V and J are TRBV7-9 and TRBJ2-7; 7 bases map to TRBD1. The specimen was PBMCs. This CDR3 is CASSLGDSTYEQYF. DNA of the CDR3: TGTGCCAGCAGCTTAGGGGACAGCACCTACGAGCAGTACTTC.